This passage covers 7 T cell receptor beta chains from one sample sequenced in a study of T cell repertoires in cytomegalovirus infection. These receptors' antigens are unknown. TCRdb called the reads again in MiXCR, with one record for every CDR3 protein. The sample yields roughly 340,000 distinct CDR3 sequences, almost 30% seen once. Here the sequenced sample was cultured PBMCs, taken from culture after CMV antigen stimulation. The receptors stem from a human donor in good health (CMV status not recorded). Some clones in this sample may be carry-over from other donors' samples.

This clonotype came up a few times. The chain combines TRBV19 with TRBJ2-3, with D hard to call. With 5 bases removed from V and 4 bases from J, the gap between germline ends came to 10 bases. The germline gives CDR1 LNHDA, CDR2 SQIVND (reference sequence). The CDR3 is 13 residues long. The CDR3 spells CASSDWSPDTQYF. The CDR3 DNA follows: TGTGCCAGTAGTGATTGGAGCCCAGATACGCAGTATTTT.

Here the CDR3 DNA reads TGTGCCAGCAATGGTCCGGGGGTAAACTATGGCTACACCTTC. It is translated as CASNGPGVNYGYTF. This chain links TRBV6-1 with TRBJ1-2; D is possibly TRBD1 (5 bases). Trimming cost V 7 bases and J 2 bases, with 14 bases left between them. Looked up from germline, CDR1 is MNHNS and CDR2 is SASEGT. CDR3 length: 14 residues.

This clonotype has more than one count but fewer than ten. The chain has TRBV19 and TRBJ1-1; 9 bases agree with TRBD1. The junction had 8 bases not matched to a gene; V was cut back by 6 bases and J by 3 bases. This CDR3 spans 15 amino acids. Germline-derived CDR1 and CDR2 are LNHDA and SQIVND (reference sequence). The CDR3, as DNA: TGTGCCAGTAGCACGCAAACAGGGGGCCACACTGAAGCTTTCTTT. Protein: CASSTQTGGHTEAFF.

The sample holds a few counts of this clonotype. The chain joins TRBV3-1 to TRBJ1-2; a possible D gene is TRBD1 (6 bases). The germline V gene encodes CDR1 LGHDT and CDR2 YNNKEL (reference sequence). V shed 1 base and J shed 0 bases, with 6 bases lying between them. The CDR3 sequence is 14 residues long. The CDR3 DNA follows: TGTGCCAGCAGCCAAGGGACAGCTAACTATGGCTACACCTTC. Its protein product is CASSQGTANYGYTF.

The rearrangement uses TRBV11-2 and TRBJ2-3, with no clear D. The length of the CDR3 is 14 residues. V lost 1 base to trimming and J lost 2 bases, with 7 bases between them. Germline assignment: CDR1 SGHAT and CDR2 FQNNGV. CDR3 nucleotides: TGTGCCAGCAGCTTAGGACTCGACACAGATACGCAGTATTTT. It codes for CASSLGLDTDTQYF.

The table lists this clonotype with many counts. The V call is TRBV7-2, the J call TRBJ2-6; D is uncertain. CDR1 and CDR2 from the germline V gene are SGHTA and FQGNSA. Trimming removed 3 bases from V and 0 bases from J, with 15 bases in between. The CDR3 is 18 residues long. This CDR3 is CASSFLDGTSSGANVLTF. In DNA, the CDR3 is TGTGCCAGCAGCTTCCTGGACGGAACCAGCTCTGGGGCCAACGTCCTGACTTTC. The full variable domain, its missing parts supplied by reference TRBV7-2 and TRBJ2-6, is GAGVSQSPSNKVTEKGKDVELRCDPISGHTALYWYRQSLGQGLEFLIYFQGNSAPDKSGLPSDRFSAERTGGSVSTLTIQRTQQEDSAVYLCASSFLDGTSSGANVLTFGAGSRLTVL.

This clonotype was seen only a few times. The chain couples TRBV24-1 to TRBJ2-1, with 15 bases lining up with TRBD2. J was trimmed by 14 bases and V by 4 bases; bases with no gene match: 5. The CDR3 runs 14 residues. The germline V gene encodes CDR1 KGHDR and CDR2 SFDVKD. The CDR3 DNA reads TGTGCCACCAGTGAACCCGGGACTAGCGGGAGGAAGTTCTTC. This translates into CATSEPGTSGRKFF.